This T cell receptor beta chain originates from a study of identifying expanded T cells in peripheral blood. Study-wide points: Over about two and four weeks, about 16.4 and 19 clones changed, versus around 1.1 between replicates.

To note about this clone: Its matching antigen is unknown.

During the collection period, no donor immune events like infections were recorded. Assay: immunoSEQ multiplex PCR; the TCRdb copy retains only in-frame clones and omits some. The table has tens of thousands of clones, approximately 91% seen once. V lost 3 bases to trimming and J lost 2 bases, with 15 bases between them. This CDR3 region has 15 residues. Germline CDR1 reads SGHRS; CDR2 reads YFSETQ. The clonotype comes from a person between 18 and 70 years old in good health. The sample comprised blood. This sequence joins TRBV5-1 and TRBJ2-7, with D possibly being TRBD1 (7 bases). CDR3 coding DNA: TGCGCCAGCAGCTCCGGGGGACAGAGAGCCTACGAGCAGTACTTC. This translates into CASSSGGQRAYEQYF.